Listed below are T cell receptor beta chains from one sample, sequenced in a study of regulatory T cells in long-lasting Graves disease. In TCRdb, the multiplex PCR reads were re-called with MiXCR into one record per CDR3 protein. The profile covers roughly 500,000 distinct CDR3 sequences, with around 13% appearing a single time and 8% to 10% taken by the ten largest. These sequences were also reported in another study, on T cells in Graves' hyperthyroidism and ophthalmopathy.

The starting material was peripheral blood mononuclear cells (PBMCs), obtained at new diagnosis, from a patient treated with antithyroid drugs. The receptors derive from a woman in her 30s with Graves disease. CDR3s include the opening cysteine and the closing phenylalanine or tryptophan.

TRBV19	TRBJ1-5	CASSIGLVRKGDSNQPQHF
TRBV5-6	TRBJ1-2	CASSFGQIYGYTF
TRBV18	TRBJ2-7	CASSTDGSYEQYF
TRBV9	TRBJ2-3	CASSVARLAGPTGTQYF
TRBV6-1	TRBJ2-7	CASSKRTSGSGEQYF
TRBV12-3/TRBV12-4	TRBJ2-1	CASSRNSGTSKQFF
TRBV10-3	TRBJ1-5	CAISESFMTGGGNQPQHF
TRBV19	TRBJ1-5	CASSIGSVSNQPQHF
TRBV9	TRBJ1-3	CASSRAGAGNTIYF
TRBV9	TRBJ2-5	CASSSGILSGQYF
TRBV2	TRBJ2-1	CASTTDSVNEQFF
TRBV4-3	TRBJ1-5	CASSQDPDSNQPQHF
TRBV20-1	TRBJ2-1	CSARYIARGNEQFF
TRBV6-1	TRBJ2-7	CASSGGDRSYEQYF
TRBV2	TRBJ1-1	CATLLETEAFF
TRBV2	TRBJ2-2	CASSVLSVANTGELFF
TRBV6-5	TRBJ2-3	CASSYLSEAGDSDTQYF
TRBV7-2	TRBJ1-2	CASSFRQGSSGGYTF
TRBV11-2	TRBJ2-1	CASSLGPGRATDEQFF
TRBV7-6	TRBJ2-7	CASSFRPGQDEQYF
TRBV7-2	TRBJ2-7	CASSRDRDYEQYF
TRBV18	TRBJ1-2	CASSPGQLYGYTF
TRBV28	TRBJ1-2	CASGTVLDGYTF
TRBV18	TRBJ1-1	CASSYGPGGNTEAFF
TRBV5-1	TRBJ2-1	CASSLYPTSEGQAYNEQFF
TRBV19	TRBJ1-1	CASSTFGPLGAFF
TRBV28	TRBJ1-4	CASRKRDTSRSEKLFF
TRBV9	TRBJ2-1	CASSVGSHSYEQFF
TRBV4-2	TRBJ1-3	CASSQRTPGNTIYF
TRBV11-2	TRBJ1-1	CASSLDLVGSGTEAFF